A single count supports the clone carrying this T cell receptor beta chain. Its specificity is not known. With a J-beta primer mix and a sample-barcoded 5' primer, a second PCR ran roughly 6 to 11 cycles. Carrying 12 random nucleotides, a template-switch adaptor labeled each individual cDNA molecule. CDR3-containing paired-end reads numbering at least 2.5 million came from each sample. TCRdb processed the 5' RACE reads anew with MiXCR; each CDR3 protein has one entry. The sample has about 1.8 million distinct CDR3 sequences; 49% are singletons. This entry comes from a study of blood T cells in healthy people across ages. CDR1 is DFQATT, CDR2 SNEGSKA, per germline (reference sequence). V was shortened by 7 bases and J by 1 base, with 15 bases between the two germline ends. The CDR3 is made up of 14 amino acids. General observations from the study: Comparison with aged donors showed that long-lived donors had more naive CD4+ cells and higher diversity.

The chain recombines TRBV20-1 with TRBJ2-3, with D unresolved. Sequenced sample: blood. The source of this sequence is a woman aged 40 to 55 in good health. CDR3 sequence (DNA): TGCAGTGGCCGTGCAGTTGCTGGCACAGATACGCAGTATTTT. It specifies CSGRAVAGTDTQYF.